Included here is one T cell receptor (beta chain) sequence, with context. Its antigen is as yet unknown. The data originate from a study of cytomegalovirus exposure and HLA in healthy donors. From germline, CDR1 is MNHEY and CDR2 SVGAGI. Losses at the gene ends were 6 bases for V and 4 bases for J; bases not matched to a gene: 11. The CDR3 is made up of 15 amino acids. Study-wide results and limits: Reports showed the classifier diagnosing cytomegalovirus status with high specificity and sensitivity.

60 Vbeta and 13 Jbeta primers were used in PCR. Generated by immunoSEQ multiplex PCR, the TCRdb table keeps only in-frame clones and is missing some. Counted here are 150,000 to 200,000 clones, roughly 84% occurring once; the ten biggest clones make up about 0.26%. This sequence was found in a boy younger than 18 in good health and CMV-seronegative. The rearrangement links TRBV6-5 to TRBJ1-2; 7 bases align to TRBD1. Input material: PBMCs. CDR3 nucleotides: TGTGCCAGCAGGGGGTATACCCGGGACAGCTATGGCTACACCTTC. Its translation: CASRGYTRDSYGYTF.